One sample yielded the 20 T cell receptor beta chains listed below, sequenced in a study of blood T cells in healthy people across ages. A second PCR, run for roughly 7 to 11 cycles, used a sample-barcoded 5' primer plus a J-beta primer mix. TCRdb re-called the 5' RACE reads with MiXCR, one entry per CDR3 protein. This table has 550,000 to 700,000 distinct CDR3 sequences, 25% to 30% appearing once. What was sequenced was blood. These receptors were taken from a woman aged 65 to 85 in good health.

The chain uses TRBV7-2 and TRBJ2-1; 8 nucleotides agree with TRBD1. The J call may not be correct, given that the DNA end is closer to TRBJ2-7. This CDR3 has 15 amino acids. Germline V gene lookup returns CDR1 SGHTA and CDR2 FQGNSA. The DNA for the CDR3 is TGTGCCAGCAGCCAGACGGCAGGGGGCCTCTACGAGCAGTACTTC. This gives the protein CASSQTAGGLYEQYF.

This clonotype came up a few times. This may come from a read error, since a much larger clone is one base off. J is TRBJ2-3 and V is TRBV7-2; TRBD1 matches at 8 bases. The CDR3 loop spans 17 amino acids. Germline lookup yields CDR1 SGHTA and CDR2 FQGNSA. The CDR3 nucleotides are TGTGCCAGCGGCTTAGCCGGCTCAGGGGGCCCCACAGATACGCAGTATTTT. Its protein product is CASGLAGSGGPTDTQYF.

The V call is TRBV24-1, the J call TRBJ2-5, with a tentative D call TRBD2 (6 bases). Trimming took 6 bases from V and 4 from J, leaving 14 bases between them. Germline-derived CDR1 and CDR2 are KGHDR and SFDVKD. The CDR3 is made up of 14 amino acids. The CDR3 protein is CATSKAGVAETQYF. The CDR3 nucleotides are TGTGCCACCAGTAAAGCGGGTGTCGCAGAGACCCAGTACTTC.

This clonotype was observed a handful of times. The chain carries TRBV24-1 and TRBJ2-6; D ambiguous. Per the germline V gene, CDR1 is KGHDR and CDR2 is SFDVKD. Trimming removed 1 base at V and 2 bases at J, with 5 bases between. CDR3 length: 15 residues. The CDR3 DNA follows: TGTGCCACCAGTGATTTAGGGACTGGGGCCAACGTCCTGACTTTC. Amino acid sequence: CATSDLGTGANVLTF.

The J gene is TRBJ1-2, the V gene TRBV4-2; D might be TRBD1 (6 bases). The germline V gene has CDR1 LGHNA and CDR2 YNFKEQ. Deletions cut 0 bases from V and 6 bases from J, with 14 bases between. The CDR3 loop spans 15 amino acids. The DNA of the CDR3 is TGTGCCAGCAGCCAAGATCAGCAGGGGAGGGATGGCTACACCTTC. As protein: CASSQDQQGRDGYTF.

V is TRBV6-1 and J is TRBJ1-4; tentative D call: TRBD1 (6 bases). This CDR3 is built from 14 residues. The ends were cut back, 6 bases at V and 6 bases at J, with 14 bases in the middle. Germline lookup yields CDR1 MNHNS and CDR2 SASEGT. CDR3: CASRHREIYEKLFF. DNA of the CDR3: TGTGCCAGCAGGCACAGGGAGATTTATGAAAAACTGTTTTTT.

The chain carries TRBV29-1 and TRBJ1-4, with a possible D match to TRBD1 (5 bases). Germline CDR1 reads SQVTM; CDR2 reads ANQGSEA. The CDR3 consists of 12 residues. V was clipped by 6 bases and J by 7 bases, with 12 bases between them. CDR3 DNA: TGCAGCGTGCACGGTCAGGGTGAAAAACTGTTTTTT. Its protein is CSVHGQGEKLFF.

CDR3 in amino acids: CASSSSGGADTEAFF. The CDR3 region has the DNA TGTGCCAGCAGCTCCTCGGGGGGCGCGGACACTGAAGCTTTCTTT. This rearrangement joins TRBV11-3 to TRBJ1-1; tentatively, D is TRBD1 (6 bases). CDR1 SGHNT and CDR2 YENEEA come from the germline V gene. The CDR3 contains 15 residues. Between the trimmed V and J ends, which lost 4 bases and 3 bases, there was a span of 15 bases. Variable domain in full (rest from reference TRBV11-3 and TRBJ1-1): EAGVVQSPRYKIIEKKQPVAFWCNPISGHNTLYWYLQNLGQGPELLIRYENEEAVDDSQLPKDRFSAERLKGVDSTLKIQPAELGDSAVYLCASSSSGGADTEAFFGQGTRLTVV.

In its sample, this clonotype was seen a few times. This sequence joins TRBV29-1 and TRBJ2-3; tentative D call: TRBD1 (5 bases). V lost 7 bases to trimming and J lost 3 bases, with 17 bases between them. The CDR3 consists of 14 residues. Germline V gene data show CDR1 as SQVTM and CDR2 as ANQGSEA. CDR3 bases: TGCAGCGAAACGACAGTCTCCTCAACAGATACGCAGTATTTT. The encoded protein is CSETTVSSTDTQYF.

The chain joins TRBV7-2 to TRBJ1-2, with TRBD1 identical over 8 bases. This CDR3 has 18 residues. J gave up 0 bases and V 2 bases, and 11 bases lay outside the gene matches. The germline V gene encodes CDR1 SGHTA and CDR2 FQGNSA. The CDR3 DNA sequence: TGTGCCAGCAGCTTATCCGGGACAGGAAGGATTGCTAACTATGGCTACACCTTC. It encodes CASSLSGTGRIANYGYTF.

This sequence joins TRBV20-1 and TRBJ2-7, with 9 positions matching TRBD1. CDR3 size: 13 residues. J was trimmed by 5 bases and V by 3 bases; bases with no gene match: 5. CDR1 is DFQATT and CDR2 is SNEGSKA in the germline V gene (reference sequence). The CDR3 region is CSASPGQGNEQYF. The CDR3 DNA reads TGCAGTGCTAGCCCAGGACAGGGGAACGAGCAGTACTTC.

This clonotype was seen only a few times. The V gene is TRBV5-1, the J gene TRBJ1-3, with 9 bases matching TRBD1. With 3 bases clipped from V and 4 bases from J, the junction kept 5 bases outside the gene matches. Looked up from germline, CDR1 is SGHRS and CDR2 is YFSETQ. The CDR3 is 15 residues long. The CDR3 DNA is TGCGCCAGCAGCTCGGGACAGGGAACAGGAAACACCATATATTTT. Encoded protein: CASSSGQGTGNTIYF. Together with reference TRBV5-1 and TRBJ1-3, the CDR3 gives the full variable domain: KAGVTQTPRYLIKTRGQQVTLSCSPISGHRSVSWYQQTPGQGLQFLFEYFSETQRNKGNFPGRFSGRQFSNSRSEMNVSTLELGDSALYLCASSSGQGTGNTIYFGEGSWLTVV.

The chain carries TRBV4-1 and TRBJ2-7, with D unclear. Germline assignment: CDR1 MGHRA and CDR2 YSYEKL. This CDR3 spans 15 amino acids. The germline V and J ends were trimmed by 4 bases and 3 bases, with 16 bases remaining between them. In DNA, the CDR3 is TGCGCCAGCAGCCTCAGTTCTTCGGTGATCTACGAGCAGTACTTC. Protein product: CASSLSSSVIYEQYF.

J is TRBJ2-5 and V is TRBV7-3; D may be TRBD1 (5 bases). The germline V and J ends were trimmed by 4 bases and 1 base, with 13 bases remaining between them. This CDR3 region has 15 residues. Germline loops: CDR1 SGHTA, CDR2 FQGTGA. The chain's CDR3 is CASSSLPGLQETQYF. The CDR3 DNA sequence: TGTGCCAGCAGCTCCCTTCCAGGGCTCCAAGAGACCCAGTACTTC.

The rearrangement joins TRBV12-3 or TRBV12-4 to TRBJ1-3, with D hard to call. Trimming stripped 7 bases from V and 1 base from J, with 11 bases between. The CDR3 is 14 amino acids. The CDR3 sequence is CASKRTESGNTIYF. CDR3 coding DNA: TGTGCCAGCAAACGGACCGAATCTGGAAACACCATATATTTT.

The CDR3 bases are TGCGCCAGCAGCCAAGGTTGGGGGGATCAGCCCCAGCATTTT. Translating gives CASSQGWGDQPQHF. The chain joins TRBV4-1 to TRBJ1-5, with D maybe TRBD1 (5 bases). Germline V CDR1 and CDR2: MGHRA, YSYEKL. Deletions cut 1 base from V and 5 bases from J, with 9 bases between. The CDR3 length is 14 residues.

The genes are TRBV11-1 and TRBJ2-2; 14 bases map to TRBD2. The germline gives CDR1 SGHAT, CDR2 FQDESV (reference sequence). The CDR3 is 20 residues long. V lost 5 bases and J lost 0; bases outside the gene matches: 11. The CDR3 sequence is CASSLKGTSGGQSNTGELFF. CDR3 nucleotides: TGTGCCAGCAGCCTAAAAGGGACTAGCGGGGGACAATCGAACACCGGGGAGCTGTTTTTT. Together with reference TRBV11-1 and TRBJ2-2, the CDR3 gives the full variable domain: EAEVAQSPRYKITEKSQAVAFWCDPISGHATLYWYRQILGQGPELLVQFQDESVVDDSQLPKDRFSAERLKGVDSTLKIQPAELGDSAMYLCASSLKGTSGGQSNTGELFFGEGSRLTVL.

This chain joins TRBV25-1 and TRBJ2-5; TRBD2 agrees at 7 bases. Germline CDR1 and CDR2: MGHDK and SYGVNS. V trimming: 5 bases; J trimming: 5 bases; junction bases outside the gene matches: 11. The CDR3 spans 15 residues. CDR3 nucleotides: TGTGCCAGCAGTATCGCTAGCGGAGCGGCGGAGACCCAGTACTTC. It specifies CASSIASGAAETQYF. Variable domain in full (rest from reference TRBV25-1 and TRBJ2-5): EADIYQTPRYLVIGTGKKITLECSQTMGHDKMYWYQQDPGMELHLIHYSYGVNSTEKGDLSSESTVSRIRTEHFPLTLESARPSHTSQYLCASSIASGAAETQYFGPGTRLLVL.

This clonotype showed up just a few times. This sequence joins TRBV6-6 and TRBJ2-3; a weak D match, TRBD2 (5 bases). CDR3 length equals 14 residues. Germline CDR1 reads MNHNY; CDR2 reads SVGAGI (reference sequence). The V end was cut by 6 bases, the J end by 4 bases, with 14 bases between. The CDR3 loop is CASSPGLPPDTQYF. The CDR3 region has the DNA TGTGCCAGCAGCCCTGGACTCCCGCCAGATACGCAGTATTTT.

Worth noting for this clonotype: Germline is not matched at one junction end, which may reflect a read error. The chain uses TRBV4-1 and TRBJ1-1; D is possibly TRBD1 (6 bases). CDR3 length: 15 amino acids. Per germline, CDR1 MGHRA and CDR2 YSYEKL. DNA for the CDR3: TGCGCCAGCAGCCAAGTGGGGGCACGCGGGACTGGAGCTTTCTTT. It encodes CASSQVGARGTGAFF.